This TCR beta chain was captured in a study of shared clonotypes between healthy human individuals. A note on this clone: What it binds is not known.

The study's findings and limits: On the whole, naive subsets had larger estimated richness than memory subsets had.

The protocol was immunoSEQ multiplex PCR, while the TCRdb copy is restricted to in-frame clones and leaves out a portion. The sample gives roughly 2.2 million clones, around 90% of which show up once; about 0.36% is in the top ten. The clonotype comes from a man aged 18-30 years in good health. Some clones in this sample may be carry-over from other donors' samples. Specimen: naive CD4+ T cells from PBMCs. Stated subset: CD45RA+ positively selected.

CDR3 sequence (DNA): TGCGCCAGCAGCTTGGCAGGTGGGAGTATTGTCTACGAGCAGTACTTC. Its protein product is CASSLAGGSIVYEQYF. The genes are TRBV5-1 and TRBJ2-7, with D perhaps matching TRBD2 (5 bases). The CDR3 is 16 residues long. Germline V CDR1 and CDR2: SGHRS, YFSETQ. The V end was cut by 0 bases, the J end by 3 bases, with 16 bases between. Drawing the rest from reference TRBV5-1 and TRBJ2-7, the complete variable domain is KAGVTQTPRYLIKTRGQQVTLSCSPISGHRSVSWYQQTPGQGLQFLFEYFSETQRNKGNFPGRFSGRQFSNSRSEMNVSTLELGDSALYLCASSLAGGSIVYEQYFGPGTRLTVT.